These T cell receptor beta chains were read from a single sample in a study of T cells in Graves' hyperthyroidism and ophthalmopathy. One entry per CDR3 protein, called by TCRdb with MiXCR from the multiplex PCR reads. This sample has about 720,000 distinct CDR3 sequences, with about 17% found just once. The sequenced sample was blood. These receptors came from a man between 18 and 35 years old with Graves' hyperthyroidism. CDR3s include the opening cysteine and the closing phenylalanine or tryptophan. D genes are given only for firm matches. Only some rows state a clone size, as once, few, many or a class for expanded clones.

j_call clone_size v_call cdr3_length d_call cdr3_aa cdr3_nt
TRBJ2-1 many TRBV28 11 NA CASSGRNEQFF TGTGCCAGCAGTGGTCGGAATGAGCAGTTCTTC
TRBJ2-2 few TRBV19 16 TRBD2 CASTSRLAGGLGELFF TGTGCCAGTACTTCCAGACTAGCGGGAGGCTTGGGGGAGCTGTTTTTT
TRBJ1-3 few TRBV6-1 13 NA CASSEVEGDTIYF TGTGCCAGCAGTGAGGTGGAGGGGGACACCATATATTTT
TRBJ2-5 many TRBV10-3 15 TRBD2 CAISASGSIGETQYF TGTGCCATCAGTGCTAGCGGGAGTATTGGAGAGACCCAGTACTTC
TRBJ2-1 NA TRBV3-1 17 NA CASSPESGPYLYNEQFF TGTGCCAGCAGCCCTGAGAGCGGGCCCTATCTATACAATGAGCAGTTCTTC
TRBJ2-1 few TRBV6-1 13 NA CASQGLLYNEQFF TGTGCCAGCCAGGGGCTCCTATACAATGAGCAGTTCTTC
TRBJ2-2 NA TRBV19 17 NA CASSAMTAPTYTGELFF TGTGCCAGTAGTGCAATGACAGCGCCAACCTACACCGGGGAGCTGTTTTTT
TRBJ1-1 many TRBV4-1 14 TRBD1 CASSHRTGVIEAFF TGCGCCAGCAGCCACCGGACAGGGGTAATTGAAGCTTTCTTT
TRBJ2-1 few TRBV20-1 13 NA CSAPPPGVNEQFF TGCAGTGCCCCGCCGCCGGGGGTCAATGAGCAGTTCTTC
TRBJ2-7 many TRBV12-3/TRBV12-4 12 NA CAILDRSYEQYF TGTGCCATTTTGGACCGCTCCTACGAGCAGTACTTC
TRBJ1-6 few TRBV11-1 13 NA CASSVDRDTNSHF TGTGCCAGCAGCGTCGACCGGGACACCAATTCCCACTTT
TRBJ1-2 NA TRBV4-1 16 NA CASSRKDGAFNYGYTF TGCGCCAGCAGCCGGAAAGACGGAGCCTTTAACTATGGCTACACCTTC
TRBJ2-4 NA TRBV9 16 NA CASSPRQDRAKNIQYF TGTGCCAGCAGCCCCCGACAGGACCGGGCCAAAAACATTCAGTACTTC
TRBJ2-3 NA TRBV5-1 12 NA CASRVFTDTQYF TGCGCCAGTAGGGTCTTCACAGATACGCAGTATTTT
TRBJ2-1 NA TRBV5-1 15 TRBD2 CASSLEGLAVDEQFF TGCGCCAGCAGCTTGGAGGGACTAGCTGTGGATGAGCAGTTCTTC
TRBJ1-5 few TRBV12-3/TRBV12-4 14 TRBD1 CASSLSQGDRPQHF TGTGCCAGCAGTTTATCACAGGGGGATCGGCCCCAGCATTTT
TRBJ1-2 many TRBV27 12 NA CASSSSGLGYTF TGTGCCAGCAGTTCGTCGGGACTTGGCTACACCTTC
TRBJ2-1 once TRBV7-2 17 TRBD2 CASSLGRGTSGYNEQFF TGTGCCAGCAGCTTAGGGAGGGGGACTAGCGGGTACAATGAGCAGTTCTTC
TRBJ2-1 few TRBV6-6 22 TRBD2 CASSYSPAGELAGESSYNEQFF TGTGCCAGCAGTTACTCCCCCGCCGGTGAACTAGCGGGAGAGAGCTCCTACAATGAGCAGTTCTTC
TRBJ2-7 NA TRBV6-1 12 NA CATTDSPYEQYF TGTGCCACCACCGACTCCCCCTACGAGCAGTACTTC
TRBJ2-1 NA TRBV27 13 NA CASAGGPVNEQFF TGTGCCAGCGCCGGGGGGCCGGTCAATGAGCAGTTCTTC
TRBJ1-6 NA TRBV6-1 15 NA CASSLFQALDSPLHF TGTGCCAGCAGTCTATTTCAGGCTTTAGATTCACCCCTCCACTTT
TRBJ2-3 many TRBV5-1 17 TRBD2 CASSRARSGRAADTQYF TGCGCCAGCAGCCGAGCCCGGAGCGGGAGGGCCGCAGATACGCAGTATTTT
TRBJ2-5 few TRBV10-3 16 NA CAISEGTGEIGKTQYF TGTGCCATCAGTGAAGGGACCGGGGAGATCGGGAAGACCCAGTACTTC
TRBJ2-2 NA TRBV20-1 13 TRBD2 CSARAGGSGELFF TGCAGTGCTAGGGCGGGAGGCTCCGGGGAGCTGTTTTTT
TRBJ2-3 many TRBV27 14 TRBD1 CASSLLQGTDTQYF TGTGCCAGCAGTTTGTTACAGGGGACAGATACGCAGTATTTT
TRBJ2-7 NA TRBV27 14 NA CASSLRGTQSEQYF TGTGCCAGCAGTTTAAGGGGAACGCAGTCCGAGCAGTACTTC